Following are 30 T cell receptor gamma chains from one sample sequenced in a study of Vδ1+ human thymocytes. General study results and limits: In the thymus, TRG and TRD repertoires looked highly polyclonal with Gaussian CDR3 lengths.

Their antigens remain unidentified. Extracted RNA was reverse transcribed into cDNA. Pooled V-gene forward primers with one constant-region reverse primer generated the CDR3 amplicons by multiplex PCR. TCRdb reanalysed the multiplex PCR reads with CATT. The sample records 20,000 to 25,000 gamma-chain clones, about 13% being singletons. The sample taken for sequencing was Vdelta1+ gamma-delta thymocytes from the thymus. Indicated subset: FACS-sorted CD3+ TCRalphabeta- TCRVdelta1+ TCRVdelta2- thymocytes. The receptors were gathered from a child less than two years old who had congenital heart surgery.

The rearrangement uses TRGV5 and TRGJ1 or TRGJ2. Germline CDR1 reads VINAFY; CDR2 reads YDVSNSKD. This CDR3 is 17 amino acids long. The V gene end was trimmed by 5 bases and the J gene end by 5 bases; junction bases not matched to a gene: 21. This CDR3 reads CATWGTTNRTGNYKKLF. CDR3 DNA sequence: TGTGCCACCTGGGGCACGACTAATCGCACCGGGAATTATAAGAAACTCTTT.

The gene calls are TRGV8 and TRGJP2. The length of the CDR3 is 13 residues. Germline V lookup: CDR1 VENAVY, CDR2 YDSYNSRV. J gave up 9 bases and V 3 bases, and 7 bases lay outside the gene matches. CDR3 coding DNA: TGTGCCACCTGGGATCCCCGCCATTGGATCAAGACGTTT. Translating it yields CATWDPRHWIKTF.

The V gene is TRGV2, the J gene TRGJP. Per germline, CDR1 EGSNGY and CDR2 YDSYNSKV. After removal of 3 bases from V and 8 bases from J, the junction contained 10 bases not matched to a gene. The CDR3 has 17 residues. The CDR3 reads CATWDNPAKLGKKIKVF. The CDR3 nucleotides are TGTGCCACCTGGGACAACCCGGCCAAGTTGGGCAAAAAAATCAAGGTATTT.

Details on this clone: Compared with germline, one end of the junction differs, possibly owing to a read error. V and J are TRGV9 and TRGJP. Germline assignment: CDR1 GITISATS and CDR2 ISYDGTV (reference sequence). The CDR3 is 18 amino acids. The CDR3: CALWEVLRQELGKKIKVF. CDR3 bases: TGTGCCTTGTGGGAGGTGCTCAGGCAGGAGTTGGGCAAAAAAATCAAGGTATTT.

The J gene is TRGJ1 or TRGJ2, the V gene TRGV8. CDR1 is VENAVY and CDR2 is YDSYNSRV in the germline V gene. Trimming at V came to 4 bases and at J to 12 bases, leaving 12 bases not matched to a gene. The CDR3 extends over 12 amino acids. CDR3 sequence (DNA): TGTGCCACCTGGGACAGGCGGGGGAGGAAACTCTTT. It specifies CATWDRRGRKLF.

This clone was picked up a small number of times. This chain links TRGV8 with TRGJ1 or TRGJ2. The J segment lost 0 bases and the V segment lost 2 bases, leaving 7 bases of the junction unmatched. Germline V CDR1 and CDR2: VENAVY, YDSYNSRV. This CDR3 contains 15 residues. The CDR3 reads CATWDMMGNYYKKLF. In DNA form, the CDR3 reads TGTGCCACCTGGGATATGATGGGGAATTATTATAAGAAACTCTTT.

This clone was observed a handful of times. V gene TRGV4 combines with J gene TRGJ1 or TRGJ2. The CDR3 spans 13 residues. Germline V gene sequence: CDR1 EGSTGY, CDR2 YDSYTSSV. After removal of 2 bases from V and 6 bases from J, the junction contained 7 bases not matched to a gene. The CDR3 spells CATWDAWSYKKLF. The DNA for the CDR3 is TGTGCCACCTGGGATGCTTGGAGTTATAAGAAACTCTTT.

In its sample, this clone was seen a few times. The chain is built from TRGV8 and TRGJP2. Trimming took 4 bases from V and 7 from J; bases not matched to a gene: 12. Germline values: CDR1 VENAVY, CDR2 YDSYNSRV. The CDR3 has 15 residues. The CDR3 DNA reads TGTGCCACCTGGGAACCGACGAGTGATGATTGGATCAAGACGTTT. Translating gives CATWEPTSDDWIKTF.

This sequence joins TRGV8 and TRGJ1 or TRGJ2. Looked up from germline, CDR1 is VENAVY and CDR2 is YDSYNSRV. After removal of 4 bases from V and 7 bases from J, the junction contained 10 bases not matched to a gene. This CDR3 region has 13 residues. CDR3 region: CATWEVKAYKKLF. CDR3 DNA: TGTGCCACCTGGGAAGTGAAAGCCTATAAGAAACTCTTT.

Only a few counts were recorded for this clone. This chain connects TRGV8 to TRGJ1 or TRGJ2. The CDR3 runs 13 residues. The J segment lost 2 bases and the V segment lost 2 bases, leaving 3 bases of the junction unmatched. The germline V gene encodes CDR1 VENAVY and CDR2 YDSYNSRV. The DNA for the CDR3 is TGTGCCACCTGGGATACGGATTATTATAAGAAACTCTTT. This translates into CATWDTDYYKKLF.

In this sample, this clone turned up a few times. With a much larger clone just one base away, this may be a read error. This sample also contains other DNA sequences that code for the same CDR3. This chain joins TRGV4 and TRGJ1 or TRGJ2. J lost 1 base, V lost 6 bases, and 6 bases had no gene match. CDR3 length: 13 residues. Germline V CDR1 and CDR2: EGSTGY, YDSYTSSV. The CDR3 spells CATWNANYYKKLF. The CDR3 coding sequence is TGTGCCACCTGGAATGCCAATTATTATAAGAAACTCTTT.

The gene calls are TRGV4 and TRGJ1 or TRGJ2. In germline, CDR1 is EGSTGY, CDR2 YDSYTSSV. The CDR3 spans 13 residues. V dropped 2 bases and J dropped 12; count of bases not matched to a gene: 13. The CDR3 region is CATWDAYDEGKLF. The DNA of the CDR3 is TGTGCCACCTGGGATGCCTACGATGAGGGGAAACTCTTT.

The chain uses TRGV9 and TRGJ1 or TRGJ2. CDR3 length: 16 residues. J gave up 0 bases and V 0 bases, and 8 bases lay outside the gene matches. From germline, CDR1 is GITISATS and CDR2 ISYDGTV (reference sequence). The chain's CDR3 is CALWEVPVRNYYKKLF. The CDR3 DNA follows: TGTGCCTTGTGGGAGGTGCCCGTCCGGAATTATTATAAGAAACTCTTT.

This clone was detected a few times. Other DNA sequences of this sample code for an identical CDR3. The chain combines TRGV5 with TRGJ1 or TRGJ2. The germline V gene has CDR1 VINAFY and CDR2 YDVSNSKD. The J segment lost 8 bases and the V segment lost 0 bases, leaving 4 bases of the junction unmatched. CDR3 size: 12 residues. The CDR3 loop is CATWDRRNKKLF. Written as DNA, the CDR3 is TGTGCCACCTGGGACAGGCGCAATAAGAAACTCTTT.

In this sample, this clone turned up a few times. The V gene is TRGV8, the J gene TRGJ1 or TRGJ2. The CDR3 has 13 amino acids. CDR1 is VENAVY, CDR2 YDSYNSRV, per germline. Trimming cost V 1 base and J 12 bases; bases outside gene matches: 12. DNA of the CDR3: TGTGCCACCTGGGATAGCCTAAAGCAGGGGAAACTCTTT. It codes for CATWDSLKQGKLF.

The genes are TRGV8 and TRGJP2. This CDR3 spans 10 amino acids. Germline trimming cut 0 bases from V and 16 bases from J; bases unmatched to any gene: 2. Germline CDR1 and CDR2: VENAVY and YDSYNSRV. The CDR3 region has the DNA TGTGCCACCTGGGATAGGGACAAGACGTTT. As protein: CATWDRDKTF.

The chain combines TRGV4 with TRGJ1 or TRGJ2. This CDR3 is 13 amino acids long. Germline CDR1 reads EGSTGY; CDR2 reads YDSYTSSV. V shed 4 bases and J 2 bases; nucleotides not matched to a gene: 5. This CDR3 is CATWEYDYYKKLF. The CDR3 nucleotides are TGTGCCACCTGGGAGTACGATTATTATAAGAAACTCTTT.

This clone was seen only a few times. The same CDR3 is also encoded by other DNA sequences in this sample. The chain employs TRGV4 and TRGJ1 or TRGJ2. This CDR3 is built from 14 residues. With V trimmed by 1 base and J by 3 bases, 6 bases remained unmatched. Per germline, CDR1 EGSTGY and CDR2 YDSYTSSV. The CDR3 DNA is TGTGCCACCTGGGATGGACCCATTTATTATAAGAAACTCTTT. Amino acid sequence: CATWDGPIYYKKLF.

This clone was seen only a few times. The chain uses TRGV4 and TRGJ1 or TRGJ2. After removal of 6 bases from V and 8 bases from J, the junction contained 10 bases not matched to a gene. This CDR3 is 12 amino acids long. Per germline, CDR1 EGSTGY and CDR2 YDSYTSSV. This CDR3 reads CATWNRPDKKLF. DNA for the CDR3: TGTGCCACCTGGAATAGGCCTGATAAGAAACTCTTT.

The gene calls are TRGV8 and TRGJ1 or TRGJ2. Germline CDR1 reads VENAVY; CDR2 reads YDSYNSRV. Trimming at V came to 1 base and at J to 16 bases, leaving 10 bases not matched to a gene. The CDR3 is 11 amino acids. For the CDR3, the DNA is TGTGCCACCTGGGATAGAAACTGTACCCTCTTT. This gives the protein CATWDRNCTLF.

As for this clone: The same CDR3 is also encoded by other DNA sequences in this sample. The chain is built from TRGV8 and TRGJ1 or TRGJ2. V gave up 4 bases and J gave up 1 base; unmatched junction bases: 4. This CDR3 has 13 residues. The germline gives CDR1 VENAVY, CDR2 YDSYNSRV. The CDR3 sequence is CATWELNYYKKLF. CDR3 in DNA: TGTGCCACCTGGGAGCTCAATTATTATAAGAAACTCTTT.

Only a few counts were recorded for this clone. The junction departs from germline at one end; a sequencing error may be responsible. Other nucleotide sequences in the sample specify the same CDR3. The genes are TRGV4 and TRGJ1 or TRGJ2. The CDR3 spans 15 residues. Germline lookup yields CDR1 EGSTGY and CDR2 YDSYTSSV. The CDR3 loop reads CATWNGPGDYYKKLF. CDR3 bases: TGTGCCACCTGGAATGGGCCAGGGGATTATTATAAGAAACTCTTT.

To note about this clone: Other nucleotide sequences from this sample produce the same CDR3. The rearrangement links TRGV4 to TRGJ1 or TRGJ2. Germline V gene sequence: CDR1 EGSTGY, CDR2 YDSYTSSV. The CDR3 runs to 13 residues. V shed 0 bases, J shed 7 bases, and the junction held 6 bases outside the gene matches. In DNA, the CDR3 is TGTGCCACCTGGGATGGGCCAAGGTATAAGAAACTCTTT. Protein: CATWDGPRYKKLF.

J is TRGJ1 or TRGJ2 and V is TRGV9. Per the germline V gene, CDR1 is GITISATS and CDR2 is ISYDGTV (reference sequence). V trimming: 4 bases; J trimming: 9 bases; junction bases outside the gene matches: 9. CDR3 length: 12 amino acids. The chain's CDR3 is CALWERSRKKLF. DNA of the CDR3: TGTGCCTTGTGGGAACGATCTCGTAAGAAACTCTTT.

This clone was counted between two and nine times. This CDR3 is also generated by other DNA sequences in the sample. The V gene is TRGV9, the J gene TRGJ1 or TRGJ2. Germline V gene lookup returns CDR1 GITISATS and CDR2 ISYDGTV (reference sequence). Unmatched junction bases numbered 5, after V lost 0 bases and J lost 6 bases. This CDR3 region has 13 residues. The CDR3 is CALWEVPGYKKLF. Written as DNA, the CDR3 is TGTGCCTTGTGGGAGGTGCCCGGTTATAAGAAACTCTTT.

This clone is labeled medium-sized (0.01 to 0.1%). Since a much larger clone is just one base distant, this may be a read error. This chain joins TRGV8 and TRGJP2. The germline V gene has CDR1 VENAVY and CDR2 YDSYNSRV. With 5 bases clipped from V and 1 base from J, the junction kept 1 base outside the gene matches. This CDR3 comprises 13 residues. The CDR3 DNA reads TGTGCCACCTGGGGTAGTAGTGATTGGATCAAGACGTTT. Amino acids: CATWGSSDWIKTF.

The chain is built from TRGV2 and TRGJ1 or TRGJ2. The CDR3 is 13 amino acids. The trim removed 7 bases at V and 6 bases at J, leaving 12 bases unmatched. Germline CDR1 EGSNGY, CDR2 YDSYNSKV. CDR3 region: CATCLEGCYKKLF. The CDR3 DNA reads TGTGCCACCTGCCTTGAGGGATGTTATAAGAAACTCTTT.

V gene TRGV3 combines with J gene TRGJ1 or TRGJ2. Losses at the gene ends were 0 bases for V and 6 bases for J; bases not matched to a gene: 8. Per the germline V gene, CDR1 is VTNTFY and CDR2 is YDVSTARD (reference sequence). This CDR3 comprises 14 residues. CDR3 residues: CATWDRAYGYKKLF. CDR3 nucleotide sequence: TGTGCCACCTGGGACAGGGCCTATGGTTATAAGAAACTCTTT.

This clone was counted a few times. The chain carries TRGV9 and TRGJ1 or TRGJ2. V dropped 0 bases and J dropped 3; count of bases not matched to a gene: 8. The germline CDR1 and CDR2 sequences are GITISATS and ISYDGTV (reference sequence). This CDR3 spans 15 amino acids. Here the CDR3 reads CALWEVHPAYYKKLF. In DNA form, the CDR3 reads TGTGCCTTGTGGGAGGTGCATCCGGCTTATTATAAGAAACTCTTT.

This chain connects TRGV3 to TRGJ1 or TRGJ2. Trimming removed 3 bases from V and 11 bases from J; junction bases left unmatched: 13. Germline V gives CDR1 VTNTFY, CDR2 YDVSTARD (reference sequence). The CDR3 extends over 13 amino acids. The DNA for the CDR3 is TGTGCCACCTGGGACCGGGACCCCATACAGAAACTCTTT. It translates to CATWDRDPIQKLF.